This TCR beta chain was documented in a study of T cells after yellow fever vaccination (dated by TCRdb to the late 2010s). In the study overall: The SMART-Seq v4 Ultra Low Input RNA kit was used to prepare libraries from fractions with low cell numbers. To track T-cell clones before and after primary and booster YFV17D yellow fever vaccination, bulk TCR alpha and beta repertoires were sequenced longitudinally. Two healthy male donors, one aged 18 to 30 and one aged 30 to 39 years, were included in the cohort. Blood was drawn at multiple timepoints before and after primary and secondary immunization, with bulk PBMC replicates and cell subsets isolated. What the research found in general, with its limitations: Because abundant contaminating clonotypes from the bulk population could be contained in FACS-sorted repertoires, computational filtering was required. The study included only a couple of donors, which limits how far the findings can be generalized. After the booster, most clones that had expanded after primary vaccination were detected again (roughly 95% of CD4 and about 88% of CD8), suggesting broad maintenance of memory. A small fraction of clonotypes appeared in both the CD4 and CD8 compartments, likely as a result of convergent recombination. The secondary T-cell response was weaker than the primary response but faster, peaking on day 5 instead of day 15.

Counted from cysteine to phenylalanine, this CDR3 has 15 amino acids. Just the 45-base CDR3 DNA is kept, in frame starting at base 1. In the germline V gene, CDR1 corresponds to KGHSH and CDR2 to LQKENI. Trimming leaves V shorter by 5 bases and J shorter by 1 base, with the junction holding 8 bases beyond the gene matches. This clonotype was recorded a few times. No cognate antigen has been identified for it. No qualities accompany the bases; no much larger clone lies one base away. This specimen's treatment or condition label, per the study, means: live attenuated yellow fever vaccine strain. PBMCs were isolated from peripheral blood using a standard Ficoll-Paque protocol. Dynabeads CD4 and CD8 positive selection kits were used to isolate the CD4 and CD8 T-cell fractions. TriZol was used to extract RNA from bulk PBMCs, CD4 and CD8 fractions, and dextramer-positive and dextramer-negative fractions.

TCR cDNA was synthesized by 5'RACE template switching, which introduced a universal primer site and unique molecular identifiers. Priming of cDNA synthesis was performed from both the TCR alpha and TCR beta constant segments. Library amplification used two PCR steps, and the second PCR step added sample barcodes and sequencing adapters. Sequencing of libraries was done on Illumina HiSeq 2500 (2x100 bp) or NovaSeq (2x150 bp). The study's own analysis went as follows. MIGEC was used to demultiplex reads and collapse the reads into UMI consensus sequences, and MiXCR was used for V(D)J alignment. Clonotypes responding to the vaccine were identified with edgeR on replicate PBMC samples, with the criteria of FDR below 0.01 and a log2 fold change above 5 up to day 15. Each bulk clonotype was labeled CD4 or CD8 based on which sequenced repertoire, CD4 or CD8, contained the clonotype at higher abundance. TCRdb trimmed the raw reads at Q25, called clones with MiXCR and kept productive beta chains. Rows matching on CDR3 protein sequence are summarized as one entry with the most common DNA and genes. The V and J calls, along with clone size, are taken from TCRdb and not from the paper's own processing. The sample table contains some 250,000 distinct CDR3 sequences; only one count was recorded for about 7% of them. The ten largest make up approximately 0.85% of the sample.

The sample was CD4+ T cells sorted from PBMCs, taken 15 days after the yellow fever booster vaccination. The sequence is built from TRBV18 and TRBJ2-7; 7 central bases correspond to TRBD1. The sequence derives from a man aged 25-45 years who received the YFV17D yellow fever vaccine. The CDR3 region: CASSAQGSASYEQYF. The nucleotide sequence is TGTGCCAGCTCAGCACAGGGGTCCGCGTCCTACGAGCAGTACTTC. Joined to the reference TRBV18 and TRBJ2-7 proteins, this CDR3 gives the full variable domain: NAGVMQNPRHLVRRRGQEARLRCSPMKGHSHVYWYRQLPEEGLKFMVYLQKENIIDESGMPKERFSAEFPKEGPSILRIQQVVRGDSAAYFCASSAQGSASYEQYFGPGTRLTVT.